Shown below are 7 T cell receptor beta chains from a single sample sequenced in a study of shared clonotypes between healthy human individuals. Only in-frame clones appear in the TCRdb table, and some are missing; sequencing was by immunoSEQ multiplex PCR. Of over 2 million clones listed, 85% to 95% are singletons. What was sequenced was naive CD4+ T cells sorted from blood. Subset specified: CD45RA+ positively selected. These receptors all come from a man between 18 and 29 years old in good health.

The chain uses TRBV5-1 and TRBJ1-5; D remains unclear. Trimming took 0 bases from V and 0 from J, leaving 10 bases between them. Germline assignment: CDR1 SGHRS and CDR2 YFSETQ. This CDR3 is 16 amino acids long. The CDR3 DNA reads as TGCGCCAGCAGCTTGGGGGTGGGAGGTAGCAATCAGCCCCAGCATTTT. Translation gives CASSLGVGGSNQPQHF.

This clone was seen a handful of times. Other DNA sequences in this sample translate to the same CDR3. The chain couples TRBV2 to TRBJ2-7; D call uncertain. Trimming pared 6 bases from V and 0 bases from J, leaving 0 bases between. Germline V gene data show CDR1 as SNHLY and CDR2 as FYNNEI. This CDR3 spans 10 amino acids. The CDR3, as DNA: TGTGCCAGCAGCTCCTACGAGCAGTACTTC. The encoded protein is CASSSYEQYF. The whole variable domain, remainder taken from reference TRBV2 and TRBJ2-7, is EPEVTQTPSHQVTQMGQEVILRCVPISNHLYFYWYRQILGQKVEFLVSFYNNEISEKSEIFDDQFSVERPDGSNFTLKIRSTKLEDSAMYFCASSSYEQYFGPGTRLTVT.

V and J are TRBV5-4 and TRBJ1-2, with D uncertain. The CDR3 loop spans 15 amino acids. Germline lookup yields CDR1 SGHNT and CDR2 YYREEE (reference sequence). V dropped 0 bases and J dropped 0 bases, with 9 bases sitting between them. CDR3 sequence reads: CASSLERISNYGYTF. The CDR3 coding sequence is TGTGCCAGCAGCTTGGAGAGGATTTCTAACTATGGCTACACCTTC. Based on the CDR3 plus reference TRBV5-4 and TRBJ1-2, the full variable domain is ETGVTQSPTHLIKTRGQQVTLRCSSQSGHNTVSWYQQALGQGPQFIFQYYREEENGRGNFPPRFSGLQFPNYSSELNVNALELDDSALYLCASSLERISNYGYTFGSGTRLTVV.

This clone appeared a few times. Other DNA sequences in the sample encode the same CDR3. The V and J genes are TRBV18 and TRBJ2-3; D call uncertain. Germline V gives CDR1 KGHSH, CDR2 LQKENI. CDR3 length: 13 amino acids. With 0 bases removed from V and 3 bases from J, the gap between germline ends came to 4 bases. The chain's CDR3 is CASSPPGTDTQYF. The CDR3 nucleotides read TGTGCCAGCTCACCACCGGGGACAGATACGCAGTATTTT.

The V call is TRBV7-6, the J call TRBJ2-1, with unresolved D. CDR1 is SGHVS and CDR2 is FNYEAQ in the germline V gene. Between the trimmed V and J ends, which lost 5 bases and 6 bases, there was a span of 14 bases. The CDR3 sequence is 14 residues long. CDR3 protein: CASSIEDLFNEQFF. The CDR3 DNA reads TGTGCCAGCAGCATCGAGGACCTTTTCAATGAGCAGTTCTTC.

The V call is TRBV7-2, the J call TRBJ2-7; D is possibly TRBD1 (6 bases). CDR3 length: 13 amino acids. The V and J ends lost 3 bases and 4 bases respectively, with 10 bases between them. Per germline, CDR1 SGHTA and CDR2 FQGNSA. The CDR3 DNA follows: TGTGCCAGCAGCTTGGACAGTCTTTACGAGCAGTACTTC. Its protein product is CASSLDSLYEQYF.

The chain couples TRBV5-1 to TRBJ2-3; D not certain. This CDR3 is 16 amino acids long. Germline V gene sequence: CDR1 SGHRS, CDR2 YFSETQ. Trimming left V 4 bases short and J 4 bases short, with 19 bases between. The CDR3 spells CASSHGQALVADTQYF. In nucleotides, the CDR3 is TGCGCCAGCAGCCACGGTCAGGCCCTTGTTGCAGATACGCAGTATTTT.